The 32 T cell receptor beta chains listed next were all sequenced from one sample in a study of cytomegalovirus exposure and HLA in healthy donors. PCR amplification relied on 60 Vbeta primers (plus 13 Jbeta primers). This table comes from immunoSEQ multiplex PCR, and its TCRdb copy is limited to in-frame clones, with some not included. This sample has around 74,000 clones, with about 80% found just once. The sample taken for sequencing was PBMCs. These receptors were collected from a man aged 25-40 years in good health and CMV-seronegative.

V gene TRBV27 combines with J gene TRBJ2-6; D may be TRBD2 (7 bases). The CDR3 consists of 15 residues. Germline CDR1 is MNHEY and CDR2 is SMNVEV (reference sequence). The ends were cut back, 8 bases at V and 2 bases at J, with 13 bases in the middle. This CDR3 is CASRPGGAGANVLTF. CDR3 in DNA: TGTGCCAGCCGTCCGGGGGGCGCTGGGGCCAACGTCCTGACTTTC.

This rearrangement joins TRBV5-4 to TRBJ1-3, with D possibly being TRBD1 (6 bases). Trimming cost V 2 bases and J 6 bases, with 9 bases left between them. CDR3 length equals 13 residues. Germline V gives CDR1 SGHNT, CDR2 YYREEE (reference sequence). CDR3 sequence reads: CASSLTGLNTIYF. Written as DNA, the CDR3 is TGTGCCAGCAGCTTAACAGGGCTAAACACCATATATTTT.

As DNA, the CDR3 is TGCAGCGCCGGGAACACCGGGGAGCTGTTTTTT. It specifies CSAGNTGELFF. The chain employs TRBV29-1 and TRBJ2-2; no reliable D call. The V gene's germline CDR1 is SQVTM and CDR2 ANQGSEA. The V end was cut by 7 bases, the J end by 1 base, with 4 bases between. The CDR3 covers 11 residues.

The chain carries TRBV5-1 and TRBJ2-5; a possible D gene is TRBD2 (6 bases). The CDR3 is 15 residues long. V lost 0 bases and J 4 bases, leaving 13 bases between the germline ends. Germline V gene lookup returns CDR1 SGHRS and CDR2 YFSETQ. CDR3 loop: CASSLGSGGRETQYF. The DNA for the CDR3 is TGCGCCAGCAGCTTGGGTTCCGGGGGACGAGAGACCCAGTACTTC. The whole variable domain, filled in from reference TRBV5-1 and TRBJ2-5, reads KAGVTQTPRYLIKTRGQQVTLSCSPISGHRSVSWYQQTPGQGLQFLFEYFSETQRNKGNFPGRFSGRQFSNSRSEMNVSTLELGDSALYLCASSLGSGGRETQYFGPGTRLLVL.

The chain recombines TRBV28 with TRBJ2-1; 10 bases are shared with TRBD2. The V gene's germline CDR1 is MDHEN and CDR2 SYDVKM. The V and J ends lost 4 bases and 3 bases, in that order; junction bases with no gene match: 15. This CDR3 is built from 19 residues. CDR3: CASSSLLLKTSGFYNEQFF. The CDR3 DNA reads as TGTGCCAGCAGTTCCCTCTTACTCAAGACTAGCGGGTTCTACAATGAGCAGTTCTTC.

The genes are TRBV10-3 and TRBJ1-2; 8 bases agree with TRBD1. The germline CDR1 and CDR2 sequences are ENHRY and SYGVKD. V was pared by 2 bases and J by 6 bases, with 11 bases of the junction left unmatched. This CDR3 contains 16 residues. This CDR3 reads CAISEPGVGTGDGYTF. In DNA form, the CDR3 reads TGTGCCATCAGTGAGCCGGGGGTGGGGACAGGTGATGGCTACACCTTC.

V and J are TRBV29-1 and TRBJ2-5; TRBD2 matches 10 bases. This CDR3 is 12 amino acids long. Germline V gene lookup returns CDR1 SQVTM and CDR2 ANQGSEA. Trimming at V came to 6 bases and at J to 3 bases, leaving 1 base not matched to a gene. In DNA, the CDR3 is TGCAGCGTAGGACTAGCGGAAGAGACCCAGTACTTC. Its translation is CSVGLAEETQYF.

The count of this clone is one. The chain is built from TRBV6-5 and TRBJ2-2; 8 nucleotides line up with TRBD1. V shed 0 bases and J 5 bases; nucleotides not matched to a gene: 5. Germline CDR1 is MNHEY and CDR2 is SVGAGI. This CDR3 has 16 amino acids. The CDR3 spells CASSYSGRGHTGELFF. The CDR3 DNA sequence: TGTGCCAGCAGTTACTCGGGCAGGGGGCATACCGGGGAGCTGTTTTTT.

This clone came up a few times. V and J are TRBV13 and TRBJ2-2, with D perhaps TRBD2 (5 bases). Trimming took off 4 bases at V and 5 bases at J, with 11 bases between the two ends. This CDR3 has 14 residues. Germline-derived CDR1 and CDR2 are PRHDT and FYEKMQ (reference sequence). The CDR3 spells CASSSGRGTGELFF. The CDR3, as DNA: TGTGCCAGCAGCTCGGGCCGGGGAACCGGGGAGCTGTTTTTT.

The J gene is TRBJ2-1, the V gene TRBV28; 8 bases align to TRBD1. Trimming cost V 6 bases and J 2 bases; bases outside gene matches: 6. This CDR3 is built from 15 residues. Looked up from germline, CDR1 is MDHEN and CDR2 is SYDVKM. CDR3 DNA: TGTGCCAGCAGACCCCGGGACAGGACCTACAATGAGCAGTTCTTC. Encoded protein: CASRPRDRTYNEQFF.

This clone has just one count. The genes are TRBV2 and TRBJ1-1, with a possible D match to TRBD1 (5 bases). Per the germline V gene, CDR1 is SNHLY and CDR2 is FYNNEI. This CDR3 region has 13 residues. The V gene lost 11 bases and the J gene lost 3 bases, with 16 bases spanning the gap. In DNA form, the CDR3 reads TGTGCCGGGCGGGGGACGGGAGACACTGAAGCTTTCTTT. Translation gives CAGRGTGDTEAFF.

V gene TRBV30 combines with J gene TRBJ1-5, with D perhaps TRBD1 (5 bases). CDR1 is GTSNPN, CDR2 SVGIG, per germline (reference sequence). The CDR3 runs to 13 residues. V was cut by 5 bases and J by 3 bases, with 11 bases left in between. The DNA of the CDR3 is TGTGCCTGGTCGGACACCGACAATCAGCCCCAGCATTTT. Protein product: CAWSDTDNQPQHF.

V usage is TRBV4-3 and J usage is TRBJ2-3; perhaps TRBD2 as D (5 bases). Germline-derived CDR1 and CDR2 are LGHNA and YSLEER. V lost 5 bases and J 6 bases, leaving 12 bases between the germline ends. This CDR3 has 13 residues. The CDR3 loop is CASSIRTWDTQYF. DNA of the CDR3: TGCGCCAGCAGCATCCGGACTTGGGATACGCAGTATTTT.

The genes are TRBV6-1 and TRBJ2-4; 8 bases agree with TRBD1. The CDR3 is 14 amino acids. Germline-derived CDR1 and CDR2 are MNHNS and SASEGT. Losses at the gene ends were 10 bases for V and 5 bases for J; bases not matched to a gene: 10. As DNA, the CDR3 is TGTGCCACCGGAGACAGGGGTCGTCAAAACATTCAGTACTTC. Translating it yields CATGDRGRQNIQYF.

By its share, this clone is medium-sized. The rearrangement uses TRBV4-1 and TRBJ1-6; D perhaps matches TRBD1 (6 bases). Germline CDR1 and CDR2: MGHRA and YSYEKL. V was cut by 0 bases and J by 10 bases, with 13 bases left in between. The CDR3 has 15 residues. CDR3 region: CASSQETGNGSPLHF. CDR3 in DNA: TGCGCCAGCAGCCAAGAGACAGGTAATGGATCACCCCTCCACTTT.

A single count supports this clone. The CDR3 loop reads CASSQGLTSGDGSTDTQYF. CDR3 nucleotide sequence: TGTGCCAGCAGCCAAGGCTTAACTAGCGGGGACGGGAGCACAGATACGCAGTATTTT. The chain is built from TRBV4-2 and TRBJ2-3; 10 bases line up with TRBD2. The V segment lost 1 base and the J segment 0 bases; nucleotides outside the gene matches: 10. The CDR3 sequence is 19 residues long. The germline V gene has CDR1 LGHNA and CDR2 YNFKEQ.

The chain has TRBV18 and TRBJ2-2, with D possibly TRBD1 on 5 matching bases. Germline CDR1 and CDR2: KGHSH and LQKENI. CDR3 length: 14 amino acids. Trimming stripped 5 bases from V and 4 bases from J, with 11 bases between. The CDR3 region is CASSRGKTTGELFF. CDR3 DNA: TGTGCCAGCTCAAGGGGAAAAACCACCGGGGAGCTGTTTTTT.

The chain joins TRBV27 to TRBJ2-1; the match to TRBD2 covers 9 bases. The germline V gene has CDR1 MNHEY and CDR2 SMNVEV (reference sequence). The junction had 8 bases not matched to a gene; V was cut back by 8 bases and J by 6 bases. There are 14 residues in the CDR3. The CDR3 bases are TGTGCCAGCTCAGCGGGGGGAGTATTCAATGAGCAGTTCTTC. It specifies CASSAGGVFNEQFF.

Only one count was recorded for this clone. The CDR3 DNA sequence: TGTGCCAGTAGTAAGCCGCGACAGGGTGGGAATGAGCAGTTCTTC. Encoded protein: CASSKPRQGGNEQFF. The V and J genes are TRBV19 and TRBJ2-1; 7 nucleotides agree with TRBD1. V was pared by 4 bases and J by 7 bases, with 10 bases of the junction left unmatched. CDR1 LNHDA and CDR2 SQIVND come from the germline V gene (reference sequence). The CDR3 is made up of 15 amino acids.

This sequence joins TRBV5-5 and TRBJ2-7, with 11 bases identical to TRBD2. V lost 2 bases and J lost 6; bases outside the gene matches: 7. The CDR3 is made up of 15 amino acids. Germline V CDR1 and CDR2: SGHKS, YYEKEE (reference sequence). The CDR3 here is CASSLIAGGLSEQYF. The CDR3 DNA reads TGTGCCAGCAGCTTAATAGCGGGAGGGCTAAGCGAGCAGTACTTC.

V and J are TRBV4-3 and TRBJ2-7, with D possibly matching TRBD1 (6 bases). Trimming pared 0 bases from V and 5 bases from J, leaving 17 bases between. The germline V gene encodes CDR1 LGHNA and CDR2 YSLEER. The CDR3 loop spans 16 amino acids. CDR3 DNA: TGCGCCAGCAGCCAAGATTGCGCAGGGGTCGTCCACGAGCAGTACTTC. It yields the protein CASSQDCAGVVHEQYF.

This clone was counted between two and nine times. The chain carries TRBV5-4 and TRBJ1-1, with D tentatively TRBD1 (5 bases). Trimming removed 6 bases from V and 0 bases from J, with 15 bases in between. This CDR3 has 15 residues. Germline assignment: CDR1 SGHNT and CDR2 YYREEE (reference sequence). The CDR3 region is CASTPGDRMNTEAFF. CDR3 coding DNA: TGTGCCAGCACTCCGGGCGACAGAATGAACACTGAAGCTTTCTTT.

This clone has just one count. The chain uses TRBV18 and TRBJ2-1, with 9 bases matching TRBD2. Germline values: CDR1 KGHSH, CDR2 LQKENI. With 6 bases clipped from V and 5 bases from J, the junction kept 8 bases outside the gene matches. This CDR3 is built from 15 residues. CDR3 sequence: CASSYLAGADNEQFF. The CDR3 DNA reads TGTGCCAGCTCCTATTTAGCGGGAGCCGACAATGAGCAGTTCTTC. Using reference TRBV18 and TRBJ2-1 for the parts outside the CDR3, the full variable domain is NAGVMQNPRHLVRRRGQEARLRCSPMKGHSHVYWYRQLPEEGLKFMVYLQKENIIDESGMPKERFSAEFPKEGPSILRIQQVVRGDSAAYFCASSYLAGADNEQFFGPGTRLTVL.

V gene TRBV5-1 combines with J gene TRBJ1-2, with D uncertain. This CDR3 spans 13 amino acids. V shed 0 bases and J shed 7 bases, with 10 bases lying between them. Per germline, CDR1 SGHRS and CDR2 YFSETQ. Here the CDR3 reads CASSLAGKAGYTF. In nucleotides, the CDR3 is TGCGCCAGCAGCTTGGCGGGGAAGGCTGGCTACACCTTC.

J is TRBJ2-3 and V is TRBV7-9, with D maybe TRBD2 (5 bases). Per germline, CDR1 SEHNR and CDR2 FQNEAQ (reference sequence). V was cut by 0 bases and J by 0 bases, with 7 bases left in between. The CDR3 is 15 residues long. The CDR3 nucleotides are TGTGCCAGCAGCTTAGCGGGAGCTAGCACAGATACGCAGTATTTT. This codes for CASSLAGASTDTQYF.

The sample holds one count of this clone. This chain uses TRBV7-2 with TRBJ2-7; D is unclear. The ends were cut back, 1 base at V and 0 bases at J, with 10 bases in the middle. Germline V gives CDR1 SGHTA, CDR2 FQGNSA. The CDR3 has 15 residues. The CDR3 protein is CASSLGVAGSYEQYF. CDR3 sequence (DNA): TGTGCCAGCAGCTTAGGGGTAGCTGGCTCCTACGAGCAGTACTTC.

The CDR3, as DNA: TGTGCCAGCAGTTTGATACAGGGGACGAATTCACCCCTCCACTTT. Translation: CASSLIQGTNSPLHF. The chain employs TRBV27 and TRBJ1-6; 7 bases fit TRBD1. J was trimmed by 7 bases and V by 3 bases; bases with no gene match: 6. The CDR3 length is 15 residues. Germline CDR1 is MNHEY and CDR2 is SMNVEV (reference sequence).

This sequence joins TRBV7-9 and TRBJ1-1; D is ambiguous. V shed 6 bases and J shed 1 base, with 12 bases lying between them. Germline V gene data show CDR1 as SEHNR and CDR2 as FQNEAQ (reference sequence). The CDR3 runs 14 residues. Here the CDR3 reads CASSAGGRNTEAFF. DNA of the CDR3: TGTGCCAGCAGTGCTGGCGGGAGGAACACTGAAGCTTTCTTT.

The genes are TRBV9 and TRBJ1-4; 8 bases map to TRBD1. The ends lost 2 bases at V and 2 bases at J; junction bases unmatched: 2. Germline assignment: CDR1 SGDLS and CDR2 YYNGEE. The CDR3 has 15 amino acids. The CDR3 loop is CASSVTGGTNEKLFF. CDR3 nucleotide sequence: TGTGCCAGCAGCGTCACAGGGGGGACTAATGAAAAACTGTTTTTT.

This chain joins TRBV19 and TRBJ2-2; a possible D gene is TRBD2 (6 bases). V dropped 4 bases and J dropped 7 bases, with 19 bases sitting between them. The V gene's germline CDR1 is LNHDA and CDR2 SQIVND (reference sequence). The CDR3 is 16 residues long. The CDR3 coding sequence is TGTGCCAGTAGTACCTCTCTTCGGGAGTATAGCGGGGAGCTGTTTTTT. It encodes CASSTSLREYSGELFF. The variable domain in full, with the rest retrieved from reference TRBV19 and TRBJ2-2, is DGGITQSPKYLFRKEGQNVTLSCEQNLNHDAMYWYRQDPGQGLRLIYYSQIVNDFQKGDIAEGYSVSREKKESFPLTVTSAQKNPTAFYLCASSTSLREYSGELFFGEGSRLTVL.

The V call is TRBV29-1, the J call TRBJ2-1; D not certain. The V gene's germline CDR1 is SQVTM and CDR2 ANQGSEA. V shed 5 bases and J shed 12 bases, with 14 bases lying between them. The CDR3 consists of 11 residues. CDR3 region: CSVFRVEGQFF. DNA for the CDR3: TGCAGCGTTTTCCGGGTCGAAGGGCAGTTCTTC.

The V call is TRBV6-1, the J call TRBJ1-1, with a tentative D call TRBD1 (5 bases). CDR1 and CDR2 (germline): MNHNS, SASEGT. The ends were cut back, 7 bases at V and 4 bases at J, with 13 bases in the middle. The CDR3 sequence is 13 residues long. The CDR3 region has the DNA TGTGCCAGCATGGGGTTGGGGCGCACTGAAGCTTTCTTT. Residues: CASMGLGRTEAFF.